This TCR beta chain comes out of a study of blood T cell repertoires in COVID-19. Study-level information: T cells, B-cell-depleted T cells, or PBMCs supplied cDNA or gDNA.

V dropped 0 bases and J dropped 3 bases, with 13 bases sitting between them. This CDR3 contains 16 residues. Germline loops: CDR1 SGHKS, CDR2 YYEKEE (reference sequence). Generated by immunoSEQ multiplex PCR, the TCRdb table keeps only in-frame clones and is missing some. The data contain 200,000 to 250,000 clones, about 86% of them seen just once; the ten biggest clones take up approximately 9.1%. The sequence came from an elderly man with acute or convalescent COVID-19. V usage is TRBV5-5 and J usage is TRBJ1-5; D is unclear. What was sequenced was peripheral blood. The CDR3 region is CASSLALVGLNQPQHF. CDR3 coding DNA: TGTGCCAGCAGCTTGGCGCTCGTTGGGCTCAATCAGCCCCAGCATTTT. The entire variable domain, with the rest obtained from reference TRBV5-5 and TRBJ1-5, is as follows: DAGVTQSPTHLIKTRGQQVTLRCSPISGHKSVSWYQQVLGQGPQFIFQYYEKEERGRGNFPDRFSARQFPNYSSELNVNALLLGDSALYLCASSLALVGLNQPQHFGDGTRLSIL.